These 5 T cell receptor beta chains share one sample of origin, sequenced in a study of T cell responses to AZD1222 COVID-19 vaccine. Assay: immunoSEQ multiplex PCR; the TCRdb copy retains only in-frame clones and omits some. Among approximately 150,000 clones listed, 85% to 95% were seen once. The sample in question was peripheral blood, obtained on day 0 of AZD1222 vaccination. Receptor source: an adult in good health.

V and J are TRBV5-4 and TRBJ2-3; D unclear. The CDR3 runs to 15 residues. The V end was cut by 0 bases, the J end by 3 bases, with 11 bases between. The germline gives CDR1 SGHNT, CDR2 YYREEE (reference sequence). CDR3 bases: TGTGCCAGCAGCTTGGCCGGAAAGGGAACAGATACGCAGTATTTT. Translating it yields CASSLAGKGTDTQYF.

The chain has TRBV25-1 and TRBJ2-5, with D perhaps TRBD2 (6 bases). V gave up 2 bases and J gave up 4 bases, with 11 bases separating them. The CDR3 spans 14 residues. Germline assignment: CDR1 MGHDK and CDR2 SYGVNS. CDR3 residues: CASSEGVGGETQYF. CDR3 sequence (DNA): TGTGCCAGCAGTGAAGGGGTCGGGGGAGAGACCCAGTACTTC.

The J gene is TRBJ1-1, the V gene TRBV27; no definite D call. Trimming pared 3 bases from V and 5 bases from J, leaving 7 bases between. The CDR3 totals 12 residues. Per the germline V gene, CDR1 is MNHEY and CDR2 is SMNVEV (reference sequence). CDR3 in amino acids: CASSFQGTEAFF. In DNA, the CDR3 is TGTGCCAGCAGTTTTCAAGGGACTGAAGCTTTCTTT.

This clone was observed a handful of times. CDR3 sequence: CASSYETTSGRRETQYF. The CDR3 bases are TGTGCCAGCAGCTACGAAACGACTAGCGGGAGGAGGGAGACCCAGTACTTC. The V call is TRBV3-1 (or the pseudogene TRBV3-2), the J call TRBJ2-5; the match to TRBD2 covers 13 bases. Germline trimming cut 5 bases from V and 5 bases from J; bases unmatched to any gene: 11. The germline gives CDR1 LGHDT, CDR2 YNNKEL (reference sequence). This CDR3 spans 17 amino acids.

The rearrangement links TRBV5-3 to TRBJ1-4; no clear D gene. TRBV5-3 belongs to the ORF category, with a function that is uncertain. The CDR3 contains 15 residues. CDR3 loop: CATKLVLVSNEKLFF. The CDR3 DNA reads TGTGCAACTAAGCTTGTACTGGTATCTAATGAAAAACTGTTTTTT.